This T cell receptor (beta chain) comes out of a study of blood T cells in healthy people across ages. Study-wide findings and caveats: Relative to aged donors, long-lived donors carried more naive CD4+ cells and displayed higher diversity.

This clonotype was seen a handful of times. The antigen is not known. Between the trimmed V and J ends, which lost 6 bases and 4 bases, there was a span of 9 bases. The V gene's germline CDR1 is MDHEN and CDR2 SYDVKM. This CDR3 comprises 13 residues. Primed by a sample-barcoded 5' primer and a J-beta primer mix, a second PCR proceeded for 7 to 11 cycles. TCRdb itself ran the 5' RACE reads through MiXCR, one entry per CDR3 protein. The data contain roughly 1 million distinct CDR3 sequences, under 30% of them seen just once; the ten biggest clones take up around 0.75%. These data were likewise used in another study, on T cells of mothers and their children. That source reports: Reverse transcription into cDNA received all extracted RNA, at approximately 1.5 ug per 15 ul. It was related mother-child pairs that showed slightly higher overlap than unrelated pairs, without reaching significance.

The specimen was blood. This sequence joins TRBV28 and TRBJ1-4; the D is unclear. The source is a girl aged 2 to 9 in good health. This CDR3 reads CASRTDRNEKLFF. CDR3 nucleotides: TGTGCCAGCAGGACTGATCGTAATGAAAAACTGTTTTTT.